Below are 26 T cell receptor beta chains sequenced from a single sample in a study of cytomegalovirus exposure and HLA in healthy donors. Vbeta (60) and Jbeta (13) primers were used in the PCR. The method was immunoSEQ multiplex PCR; TCRdb's version includes in-frame clones alone and lacks a portion of them. This table has approximately 140,000 clones, 55% to 80% appearing once. Sequenced: PBMCs. These receptors all stem from a human donor in good health.

The J gene is TRBJ1-1, the V gene TRBV2; D unresolved. Germline V lookup: CDR1 SNHLY, CDR2 FYNNEI. This CDR3 comprises 13 residues. Trimming took off 2 bases at V and 9 bases at J, with 13 bases between the two ends. CDR3 in amino acids: CASSESGQEKAFF. In DNA, the CDR3 is TGTGCCAGCAGTGAATCTGGTCAGGAAAAAGCTTTCTTT.

This chain uses TRBV6-5 with TRBJ1-1; a weak D match, TRBD1 (5 bases). The germline V and J ends were trimmed by 7 bases and 4 bases, with 13 bases remaining between them. Per the germline V gene, CDR1 is MNHEY and CDR2 is SVGAGI. The CDR3 spans 13 residues. CDR3 in amino acids: CASIPGGGTEAFF. The CDR3 DNA is TGTGCCAGCATCCCTGGGGGGGGCACTGAAGCTTTCTTT.

J is TRBJ1-2 and V is TRBV28; D gene ambiguous. The CDR3 runs 19 residues. Trimming took 6 bases from V and 0 from J, leaving 26 bases between them. Germline CDR1 is MDHEN and CDR2 is SYDVKM. CDR3 protein: CASRVYLATSSASNYGYTF. CDR3 sequence (DNA): TGTGCCAGCAGAGTTTACCTTGCGACATCTTCTGCTTCTAACTATGGCTACACCTTC.

The rearrangement joins TRBV5-1 to TRBJ1-3, with D possibly matching TRBD1 (6 bases). CDR3 size: 15 residues. V lost 0 bases, J lost 0 bases, and 7 bases lay in between. Germline loops: CDR1 SGHRS, CDR2 YFSETQ. The CDR3 bases are TGCGCCAGCAGCTTGGGGACAGACTCTGGAAACACCATATATTTT. Protein: CASSLGTDSGNTIYF.

The CDR3 loop is CAWKEVHLGEQYF. In DNA form, the CDR3 reads TGTGCCTGGAAGGAGGTCCACCTGGGGGAGCAGTACTTC. This rearrangement joins TRBV30 to TRBJ2-7; D is possibly TRBD2 (5 bases). Trimming pared 4 bases from V and 7 bases from J, leaving 17 bases between. The germline V gene has CDR1 GTSNPN and CDR2 SVGIG (reference sequence). The CDR3 contains 13 residues.

The chain carries TRBV11-3 and TRBJ2-1; no definite D call. V lost 0 bases to trimming and J lost 8 bases, with 8 bases between them. In germline, CDR1 is SGHNT, CDR2 YENEEA. This CDR3 comprises 13 residues. The CDR3, as DNA: TGTGCCAGCAGCTTAGAAGTAGCCGATGAGCAGTTCTTC. Its protein product is CASSLEVADEQFF.

The chain carries TRBV29-1 and TRBJ2-3; 7 nucleotides align to TRBD2. The length of the CDR3 is 13 residues. The junction had 7 bases not matched to a gene; V was cut back by 7 bases and J by 3 bases. Germline assignment: CDR1 SQVTM and CDR2 ANQGSEA. The CDR3 spells CSATSGTTDTQYF. CDR3 nucleotide sequence: TGCAGCGCCACGAGCGGGACGACAGATACGCAGTATTTT.

This clone appeared a single time. The chain is built from TRBV7-2 and TRBJ2-7; 8 bases align to TRBD1. CDR1 and CDR2 from the germline V gene are SGHTA and FQGNSA. CDR3 length equals 13 residues. J was trimmed by 5 bases and V by 4 bases; bases with no gene match: 4. The CDR3 DNA reads as TGTGCCAGCAGCTCCGGACAGGGCCACGAGCAGTACTTC. Amino acid sequence: CASSSGQGHEQYF.

The rearrangement links TRBV27 to TRBJ2-7; 10 bases line up with TRBD1. Unmatched junction bases numbered 12, after V lost 4 bases and J lost 3 bases. The CDR3 consists of 17 residues. The germline CDR1 and CDR2 sequences are MNHEY and SMNVEV (reference sequence). The CDR3 reads CASSYFFPGTGVYEQYF. CDR3 DNA: TGTGCCAGCAGTTATTTCTTCCCCGGGACAGGGGTCTACGAGCAGTACTTC.

This clone was detected once. The CDR3 coding sequence is TGCGCCAGCAGCTTTCGGACAGCGGCTAACTATGGCTACACCTTC. Translating gives CASSFRTAANYGYTF. The chain joins TRBV5-1 to TRBJ1-2; D might be TRBD1 (6 bases). V was clipped by 2 bases and J by 0 bases, with 11 bases between them. Germline V gives CDR1 SGHRS, CDR2 YFSETQ. This CDR3 is 15 amino acids long.

This rearrangement joins TRBV9 to TRBJ1-1, with TRBD1 identical over 10 bases. The CDR3 is 15 amino acids. Germline CDR1 is SGDLS and CDR2 is YYNGEE. After removal of 3 bases from V and 8 bases from J, the junction contained 10 bases not matched to a gene. CDR3 in amino acids: CASSAQPTGGEEAFF. CDR3 nucleotide sequence: TGTGCCAGCAGCGCCCAACCGACAGGGGGCGAGGAAGCTTTCTTT.

The chain couples TRBV10-3 to TRBJ2-5; TRBD1 matches at 9 bases. The CDR3 consists of 13 residues. Germline V CDR1 and CDR2: ENHRY, SYGVKD. With V trimmed by 10 bases and J by 3 bases, 6 bases remained unmatched. CDR3 loop: CATNRGLEETQYF. In DNA, the CDR3 is TGTGCCACAAACAGGGGGCTAGAAGAGACCCAGTACTTC.

This clone was found once. V usage is TRBV6-6 and J usage is TRBJ1-4, with D possibly matching TRBD1 (5 bases). V was pared by 5 bases and J by 0 bases, with 7 bases between. CDR3 size: 14 residues. Germline CDR1 and CDR2: MNHNY and SVGAGI (reference sequence). This CDR3 reads CASSPRATNEKLFF. The CDR3 nucleotides read TGTGCCAGCAGTCCCAGGGCAACTAATGAAAAACTGTTTTTT.

This clone was recorded only once. The V and J genes are TRBV6-1 and TRBJ2-7, with 7 bases aligning to TRBD1. V lost 8 bases to trimming and J lost 1 base; unmatched junction nucleotides: 11. Looked up from germline, CDR1 is MNHNS and CDR2 is SASEGT. The CDR3 has 15 amino acids. The CDR3 is CASAQGTNPSYEQYF. CDR3 DNA: TGTGCCAGCGCACAGGGGACAAATCCTTCCTACGAGCAGTACTTC.

The J gene is TRBJ2-7, the V gene TRBV29-1; 7 bases agree with TRBD1. Losses at the gene ends were 6 bases for V and 4 bases for J; bases not matched to a gene: 6. Germline CDR1 is SQVTM and CDR2 is ANQGSEA. The CDR3 is 12 residues long. The CDR3 coding sequence is TGCAGCGTCGGTTACAGGGGATACGAGCAGTACTTC. Translating gives CSVGYRGYEQYF.

The chain combines TRBV9 with TRBJ2-7; D possibly corresponds to TRBD2 (6 bases). Looked up from germline, CDR1 is SGDLS and CDR2 is YYNGEE. This CDR3 region has 13 residues. V was trimmed by 3 bases and J by 6 bases, leaving 13 bases between them. CDR3: CASSAPREREQYF. The CDR3 bases are TGTGCCAGCAGCGCACCCCGGGAGCGCGAGCAGTACTTC.

This clone was found once. The rearrangement uses TRBV7-9 and TRBJ2-1; 11 positions agree with TRBD2. The CDR3 is 15 residues long. Germline V lookup: CDR1 SEHNR, CDR2 FQNEAQ (reference sequence). The J segment lost 12 bases and the V segment lost 5 bases, leaving 12 bases of the junction unmatched. CDR3 nucleotide sequence: TGTGCCAGCAGCCCTGGGACTAGCGGTCGGTCAGGGCAGTTCTTC. Amino acids: CASSPGTSGRSGQFF.

The rearrangement uses TRBV19 and TRBJ2-7; 13 bases fit TRBD2. V shed 2 bases and J 3 bases; nucleotides not matched to a gene: 13. Germline CDR1 is LNHDA and CDR2 is SQIVND (reference sequence). This CDR3 is 19 amino acids long. CDR3 nucleotide sequence: TGTGCCAGTAGTATAAAAGATCCCGGGACTAGCGGGGAGATCTACGAGCAGTACTTC. Translated, it gives CASSIKDPGTSGEIYEQYF.

This rearrangement joins TRBV5-6 to TRBJ2-7; 11 bases are a match to TRBD2. Germline CDR1 SGHDT, CDR2 YYEEEE. The CDR3 totals 16 residues. J lost 3 bases, V lost 0 bases, and 5 bases had no gene match. DNA of the CDR3: TGTGCCAGCAGCTTGGCGGCTAGCGGGAGGTTCTACGAGCAGTACTTC. Protein product: CASSLAASGRFYEQYF. Full variable domain (rest looked up from reference TRBV5-6 and TRBJ2-7): DAGVTQSPTHLIKTRGQQVTLRCSPKSGHDTVSWYQQALGQGPQFIFQYYEEEERQRGNFPDRFSGHQFPNYSSELNVNALLLGDSALYLCASSLAASGRFYEQYFGPGTRLTVT.

The V call is TRBV9, the J call TRBJ1-2; 10 nucleotides agree with TRBD1. Germline loops: CDR1 SGDLS, CDR2 YYNGEE. This CDR3 region has 16 residues. Trimming cost V 3 bases and J 3 bases; bases outside gene matches: 8. CDR3 bases: TGTGCCAGCAGCGGCCCTCGGGACAGGGGCCACTATGGCTACACCTTC. It encodes CASSGPRDRGHYGYTF.

This clone came up once. The J gene is TRBJ2-2, the V gene TRBV7-3; D might be TRBD2 (5 bases). Germline values: CDR1 SGHTA, CDR2 FQGTGA. This CDR3 is built from 14 residues. V was cut by 2 bases and J by 3 bases, with 7 bases left in between. The CDR3 is CASSLDGDTGELFF. The CDR3 DNA reads TGTGCCAGCAGCTTAGACGGGGACACCGGGGAGCTGTTTTTT.

The chain recombines TRBV5-4 with TRBJ2-5; 9 bases map to TRBD1. From germline, CDR1 is SGHNT and CDR2 YYREEE (reference sequence). With 0 bases clipped from V and 1 base from J, the junction kept 4 bases outside the gene matches. The CDR3 covers 16 residues. CDR3 residues: CASSLVDRGFQETQYF. The CDR3, as DNA: TGTGCCAGCAGCTTGGTGGACAGGGGATTCCAAGAGACCCAGTACTTC.

The chain couples TRBV11-2 to TRBJ2-7; D is possibly TRBD1 (5 bases). Germline lookup yields CDR1 SGHAT and CDR2 FQNNGV. V lost 6 bases, J lost 2 bases, and 8 bases lay in between. CDR3 size: 12 residues. This CDR3 is CASSPGTYEQYF. CDR3 DNA: TGTGCCAGCAGTCCAGGGACCTACGAGCAGTACTTC. The variable domain in full, with the rest retrieved from reference TRBV11-2 and TRBJ2-7, is EAGVAQSPRYKIIEKRQSVAFWCNPISGHATLYWYQQILGQGPKLLIQFQNNGVVDDSQLPKDRFSAERLKGVDSTLKIQPAKLEDSAVYLCASSPGTYEQYFGPGTRLTVT.

This clone has only a few counts. V and J are TRBV7-9 and TRBJ2-2, with D possibly TRBD1 on 5 matching bases. The CDR3 has 16 amino acids. V was trimmed by 5 bases and J by 3 bases, leaving 16 bases between them. Germline V gene sequence: CDR1 SEHNR, CDR2 FQNEAQ (reference sequence). CDR3 bases: TGTGCCAGCAGCATACCGTTAAGGGGCGACACCGGGGAGCTGTTTTTT. This sequence encodes CASSIPLRGDTGELFF.

V is TRBV18 and J is TRBJ2-2; TRBD2 might be the D (6 bases). The germline V gene has CDR1 KGHSH and CDR2 LQKENI. This CDR3 has 14 amino acids. V dropped 6 bases and J dropped 7 bases, with 15 bases sitting between them. CDR3 sequence (DNA): TGTGCCAGCTCTTCCGGGACTCAGCTCGGGGAGCTGTTTTTT. Translation: CASSSGTQLGELFF.

The chain employs TRBV13 and TRBJ2-5, with 7 bases that match TRBD1. The V gene's germline CDR1 is PRHDT and CDR2 FYEKMQ (reference sequence). Trimming cost V 4 bases and J 5 bases; bases outside gene matches: 4. CDR3 size: 13 residues. CDR3 nucleotides: TGTGCCAGCAGCTCTCCGGACAGGGAGACCCAGTACTTC. Residues: CASSSPDRETQYF.